Listed here are 4 T cell receptor beta chains from one sample, sequenced in a study of blood T cell repertoires in COVID-19. Assay used: immunoSEQ multiplex PCR; TCRdb lists only in-frame clones, some missing. The table records more than 70,000 clones, 88% of them present only once. Sequenced material: peripheral blood. Source of these receptors: a human donor in a cohort sampled during active COVID-19.

The chain couples TRBV27 to TRBJ1-6; D is unresolved. The CDR3 is 13 amino acids. Per the germline V gene, CDR1 is MNHEY and CDR2 is SMNVEV (reference sequence). V lost 2 bases to trimming and J lost 5 bases, with 4 bases between them. Here the CDR3 reads CASSLLDNSPLHF. The CDR3 nucleotides read TGTGCCAGCAGTTTACTCGATAATTCACCCCTCCACTTT.

The chain employs TRBV25-1 and TRBJ1-6; D gene unclear. CDR3 size: 15 residues. Germline V gene lookup returns CDR1 MGHDK and CDR2 SYGVNS. Trimming took 7 bases from V and 3 from J, leaving 13 bases between them. For the CDR3, the DNA is TGTGCCAGCATCGGCCCGAACAGCTATAATTCACCCCTCCACTTT. It is translated as CASIGPNSYNSPLHF.

In its sample, this clone was seen once. V gene TRBV11-3 combines with J gene TRBJ2-1, with a tentative D call TRBD1 (6 bases). The CDR3 is 15 residues long. Germline V gene data show CDR1 as SGHNT and CDR2 as YENEEA. The V gene lost 4 bases and the J gene lost 12 bases, with 22 bases spanning the gap. This CDR3 reads CASSSTWDNERVQFF. The CDR3 DNA is TGTGCCAGCAGCTCGACCTGGGACAACGAGCGCGTGCAGTTCTTC. The full variable domain, in which reference TRBV11-3 and TRBJ2-1 provide the parts outside the CDR3, is EAGVVQSPRYKIIEKKQPVAFWCNPISGHNTLYWYLQNLGQGPELLIRYENEEAVDDSQLPKDRFSAERLKGVDSTLKIQPAELGDSAVYLCASSSTWDNERVQFFGPGTRLTVL.

This chain links TRBV19 with TRBJ1-4; 10 nucleotides line up with TRBD1. The germline V gene encodes CDR1 LNHDA and CDR2 SQIVND (reference sequence). With 4 bases clipped from V and 4 bases from J, the junction kept 6 bases outside the gene matches. The CDR3 is 16 amino acids. CDR3 nucleotides: TGTGCCAGTAGTACGGGACAGGGGACCCGTAATGAAAAACTGTTTTTT. It encodes CASSTGQGTRNEKLFF.